These 15 T cell receptor beta chains were sequenced from one sample in a study of blood T cells in healthy people across ages. The use of a sample-barcoded 5' primer and a J-beta primer mix characterized a second PCR of roughly 6 to 11 cycles. TCRdb re-called the 5' RACE reads through MiXCR, storing one row per CDR3 protein. This table holds over a million distinct CDR3 sequences, around 43% found once. The sample consisted of blood. The receptors were sampled from a woman aged 60-75 years in good health.

The chain joins TRBV3-1 to TRBJ1-2, with unresolved D. Germline-derived CDR1 and CDR2 are LGHDT and YNNKEL (reference sequence). The V end lost 0 bases, the J end lost 5 bases, and 10 bases lay between the germline ends. The length of the CDR3 is 14 residues. The CDR3 DNA sequence: TGTGCCAGCAGCCAAGATCCCCACACTTATGGCTACACCTTC. Translating it yields CASSQDPHTYGYTF.

The CDR3 loop is CASGINTEAFF. The CDR3 DNA reads TGTGCCAGCGGTATTAACACTGAAGCTTTCTTT. The chain couples TRBV28 to TRBJ1-1; D call uncertain. Germline values: CDR1 MDHEN, CDR2 SYDVKM. The length of the CDR3 is 11 residues. With 8 bases removed from V and 2 bases from J, the gap between germline ends came to 6 bases.

V gene TRBV5-1 combines with J gene TRBJ2-5; D is ambiguous. The CDR3 is made up of 16 amino acids. Germline CDR1 is SGHRS and CDR2 is YFSETQ. The V gene lost 4 bases and the J gene lost 1 base, with 17 bases spanning the gap. CDR3: CASSITLDGPQETQYF. In DNA form, the CDR3 reads TGCGCCAGCAGCATAACGCTGGACGGCCCCCAAGAGACCCAGTACTTC.

A note on this clonotype: A read error may produce the germline difference seen at one junction end. The rearrangement uses TRBV29-1 and TRBJ2-3, with D maybe TRBD2 (5 bases). Germline V gene lookup returns CDR1 SQVTM and CDR2 ANQGSEA. This CDR3 has 15 residues. In DNA, the CDR3 is TGCAGCGTAGAAGACTGGGGAGCGCCCACAGATACGCAGTATTTT. Translating gives CSVEDWGAPTDTQYF.

The V gene is TRBV27, the J gene TRBJ2-5; 7 bases map to TRBD1. This CDR3 is built from 17 residues. Germline values: CDR1 MNHEY, CDR2 SMNVEV (reference sequence). After removal of 0 bases from V and 5 bases from J, the junction contained 12 bases not matched to a gene. The CDR3 DNA follows: TGTGCCAGCAGTTTATCCCTCGACAGGGCCTCGCGGGAGACCCAGTACTTC. It translates to CASSLSLDRASRETQYF.

V and J are TRBV24-1 and TRBJ2-3; 8 bases are shared with TRBD1. Germline CDR1 and CDR2: KGHDR and SFDVKD. Trimming at V came to 2 bases and at J to 5 bases, leaving 17 bases not matched to a gene. CDR3 length: 19 amino acids. The CDR3 spells CATSDSRWTGIPHRDTQYF. The CDR3 DNA reads as TGTGCCACCAGTGATTCGAGATGGACAGGGATTCCACATAGAGATACGCAGTATTTT.

The sample holds a few counts of this clonotype. This chain joins TRBV11-2 and TRBJ2-7, with 10 bases matching TRBD1. Germline CDR1 SGHAT, CDR2 FQNNGV. CDR3 length equals 19 residues. J lost 0 bases, V lost 5 bases, and 16 bases had no gene match. The CDR3 protein is CASSITIAAGTGVSYEQYF. DNA of the CDR3: TGTGCCAGCAGCATTACAATCGCGGCCGGGACAGGGGTCTCCTACGAGCAGTACTTC.

Remarks on this clonotype: With a much larger clone just one base away, this may be a read error. This chain uses TRBV4-1 with TRBJ2-1, with TRBD2 identical over 8 bases. The CDR3 is 15 amino acids. Germline V gene sequence: CDR1 MGHRA, CDR2 YSYEKL. The J segment lost 10 bases and the V segment lost 3 bases, leaving 11 bases of the junction unmatched. The CDR3 coding sequence is TGCGCCAGCAGCCAGCCCCGGGGGGGTTTCGACGAGCAGTTCTTC. Translated, it gives CASSQPRGGFDEQFF.

This clonotype was detected a few times. The chain links TRBV10-3 to TRBJ2-3; D uncertain. The CDR3 length is 15 residues. Trimming pared 0 bases from V and 6 bases from J, leaving 13 bases between. In germline, CDR1 is ENHRY, CDR2 SYGVKD. In DNA, the CDR3 is TGTGCCATCAGTGAGTCCGGACGGGTGGTTGATACGCAGTATTTT. It translates to CAISESGRVVDTQYF.

The rearrangement joins TRBV13 to TRBJ2-7; D assignment may be TRBD1 or TRBD2 (5 bases each). CDR3 length: 14 amino acids. Germline loops: CDR1 PRHDT, CDR2 FYEKMQ (reference sequence). Trimming shortened V by 5 bases and J by 4 bases, and 15 bases separated the two germline ends. CDR3 nucleotides: TGTGCCAGCAGCCACCGGGGCAGGGAGTACGAGCAGTACTTC. It translates to CASSHRGREYEQYF.

This clonotype was seen more than once but under ten times. The gene calls are TRBV14 and TRBJ2-7; no clear D. The V end lost 1 base, the J end lost 3 bases, and 10 bases lay between the germline ends. The CDR3 is 14 amino acids. CDR1 and CDR2 (germline): SGHDN, FVKESK. CDR3 loop: CASSQVGRNYEQYF. The CDR3 DNA is TGTGCCAGCAGCCAAGTCGGCAGGAACTACGAGCAGTACTTC. Full variable domain (remainder filled in from reference TRBV14 and TRBJ2-7): EAGVTQFPSHSVIEKGQTVTLRCDPISGHDNLYWYRRVMGKEIKFLLHFVKESKQDESGMPNNRFLAERTGGTYSTLKVQPAELEDSGVYFCASSQVGRNYEQYFGPGTRLTVT.

DNA for the CDR3: TGTGCCAGTTCAGGGGGGGGGACCTACGAGCAGTACTTC. Protein: CASSGGGTYEQYF. The chain links TRBV6-6 to TRBJ2-7, with D possibly called TRBD1 or TRBD2 (7 bases each). CDR3 length equals 13 residues. Per germline, CDR1 MNHNY and CDR2 SVGAGI (reference sequence). Trimming shortened V by 9 bases and J by 2 bases, and 14 bases separated the two germline ends.

In its sample, this clonotype was seen once. The chain links TRBV9 to TRBJ1-6, with 10 bases fitting TRBD1. Trimming at V came to 2 bases and at J to 8 bases, leaving 4 bases not matched to a gene. The germline V gene has CDR1 SGDLS and CDR2 YYNGEE. The CDR3 runs 15 residues. CDR3 region: CASSVSGTGDSPLHF. The CDR3 DNA reads as TGTGCCAGCAGCGTTTCCGGGACAGGGGATTCACCCCTCCACTTT.

This clonotype was found a few times. The chain joins TRBV14 to TRBJ1-6, with a tentative D call TRBD1 (6 bases). V lost 1 base to trimming and J lost 10 bases, with 23 bases between them. This CDR3 has 18 amino acids. Germline loops: CDR1 SGHDN, CDR2 FVKESK. CDR3 residues: CASSQGRGTIRIFSPLHF. CDR3 DNA sequence: TGTGCCAGCAGCCAAGGCAGGGGAACTATTCGGATTTTCTCACCCCTCCACTTT.

The chain joins TRBV24-1 to TRBJ2-5, with TRBD1 matching 7 bases. TRBJ2-7 explains the end of the DNA better; the J call may be wrong. The germline CDR1 and CDR2 sequences are KGHDR and SFDVKD. CDR3 length equals 14 residues. The CDR3 region is CATSDSQGFYEQYF. The CDR3 DNA reads TGTGCCACCAGTGATTCACAGGGGTTCTACGAGCAGTACTTC.